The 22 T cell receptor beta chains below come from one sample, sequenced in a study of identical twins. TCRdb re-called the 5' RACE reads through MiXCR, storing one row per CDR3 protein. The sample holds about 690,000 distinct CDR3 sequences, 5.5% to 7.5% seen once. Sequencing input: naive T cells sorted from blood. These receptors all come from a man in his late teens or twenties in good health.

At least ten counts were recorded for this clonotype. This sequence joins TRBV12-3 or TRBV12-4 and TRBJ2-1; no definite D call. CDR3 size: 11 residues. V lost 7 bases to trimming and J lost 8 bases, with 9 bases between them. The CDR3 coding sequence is TGTGCCAGCATGGAGCGCGATGAGCAGTTCTTC. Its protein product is CASMERDEQFF.

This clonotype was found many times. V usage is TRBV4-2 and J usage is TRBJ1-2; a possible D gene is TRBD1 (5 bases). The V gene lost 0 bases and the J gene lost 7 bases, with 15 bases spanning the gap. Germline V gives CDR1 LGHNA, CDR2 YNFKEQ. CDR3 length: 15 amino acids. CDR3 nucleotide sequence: TGTGCCAGCAGCCAAGAAAGGACACCCGGACGTGGCTACACCTTC. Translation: CASSQERTPGRGYTF.

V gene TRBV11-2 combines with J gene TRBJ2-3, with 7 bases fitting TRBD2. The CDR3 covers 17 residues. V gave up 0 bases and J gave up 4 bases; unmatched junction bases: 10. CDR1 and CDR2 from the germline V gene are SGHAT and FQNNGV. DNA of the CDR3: TGTGCCAGCAGCTTAGACGTTCGTAGACTAGCATCAGATACGCAGTATTTT. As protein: CASSLDVRRLASDTQYF. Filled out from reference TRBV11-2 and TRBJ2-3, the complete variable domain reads EAGVAQSPRYKIIEKRQSVAFWCNPISGHATLYWYQQILGQGPKLLIQFQNNGVVDDSQLPKDRFSAERLKGVDSTLKIQPAKLEDSAVYLCASSLDVRRLASDTQYFGPGTRLTVL.

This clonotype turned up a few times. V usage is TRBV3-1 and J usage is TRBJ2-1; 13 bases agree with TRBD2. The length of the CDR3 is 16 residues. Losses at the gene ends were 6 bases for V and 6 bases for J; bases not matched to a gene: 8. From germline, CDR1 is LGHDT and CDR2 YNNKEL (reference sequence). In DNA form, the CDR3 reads TGTGCCAGCAGGGAAACCGGGACTAGCGGGATCAATGAGCAGTTCTTC. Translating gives CASRETGTSGINEQFF.

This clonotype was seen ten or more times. CDR3 DNA: TGCGCCAGCAGCCAAGATCCCAGGGGGAGTGATGAGACCCAGTACTTC. It yields the protein CASSQDPRGSDETQYF. The chain couples TRBV4-3 to TRBJ2-5, with 7 bases aligning to TRBD1. CDR3 length equals 16 residues. Germline V lookup: CDR1 LGHNA, CDR2 YSLEER. V dropped 0 bases and J dropped 5; count of bases not matched to a gene: 9.

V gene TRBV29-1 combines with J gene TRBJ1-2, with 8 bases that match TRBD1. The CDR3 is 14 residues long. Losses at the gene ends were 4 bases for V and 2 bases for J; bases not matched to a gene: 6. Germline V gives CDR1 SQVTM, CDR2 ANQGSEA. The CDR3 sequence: CSVADRGLNYGYTF. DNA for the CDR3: TGCAGCGTTGCCGACAGGGGTTTAAACTATGGCTACACCTTC.

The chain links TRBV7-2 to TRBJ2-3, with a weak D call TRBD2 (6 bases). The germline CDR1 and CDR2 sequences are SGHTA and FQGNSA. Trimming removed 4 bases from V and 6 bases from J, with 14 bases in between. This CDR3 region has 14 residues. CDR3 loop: CASSSSGDLDTQYF. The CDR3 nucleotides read TGTGCCAGCAGCTCTTCGGGAGATCTGGATACGCAGTATTTT.

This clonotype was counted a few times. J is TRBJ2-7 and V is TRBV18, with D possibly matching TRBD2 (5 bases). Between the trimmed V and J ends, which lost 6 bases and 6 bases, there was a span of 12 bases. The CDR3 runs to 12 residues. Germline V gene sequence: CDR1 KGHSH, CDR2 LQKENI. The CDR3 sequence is CASSTEGGEQYF. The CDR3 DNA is TGTGCCAGCTCCACAGAGGGTGGCGAGCAGTACTTC.

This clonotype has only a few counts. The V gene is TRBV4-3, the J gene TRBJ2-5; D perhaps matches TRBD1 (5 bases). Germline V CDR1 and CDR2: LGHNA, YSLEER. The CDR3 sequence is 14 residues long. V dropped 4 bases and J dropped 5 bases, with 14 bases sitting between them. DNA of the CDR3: TGCGCCAGCAGCCCAGGGATACACTCCGAGACCCAGTACTTC. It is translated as CASSPGIHSETQYF.

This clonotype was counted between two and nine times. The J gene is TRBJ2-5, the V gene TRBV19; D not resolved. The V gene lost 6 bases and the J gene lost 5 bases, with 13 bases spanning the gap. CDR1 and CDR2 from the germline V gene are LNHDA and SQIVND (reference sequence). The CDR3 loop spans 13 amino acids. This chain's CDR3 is CASSGRMGETQYF. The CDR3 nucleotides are TGTGCCAGTAGCGGACGGATGGGTGAGACCCAGTACTTC. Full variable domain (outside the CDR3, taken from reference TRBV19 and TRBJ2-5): DGGITQSPKYLFRKEGQNVTLSCEQNLNHDAMYWYRQDPGQGLRLIYYSQIVNDFQKGDIAEGYSVSREKKESFPLTVTSAQKNPTAFYLCASSGRMGETQYFGPGTRLLVL.

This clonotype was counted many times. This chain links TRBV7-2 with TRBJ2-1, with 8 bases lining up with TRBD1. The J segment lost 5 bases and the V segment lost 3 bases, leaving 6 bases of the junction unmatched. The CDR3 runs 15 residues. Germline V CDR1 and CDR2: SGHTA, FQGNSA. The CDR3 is CASSFDRGPDNEQFF. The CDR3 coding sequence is TGTGCCAGCAGCTTTGACAGGGGTCCTGACAATGAGCAGTTCTTC.

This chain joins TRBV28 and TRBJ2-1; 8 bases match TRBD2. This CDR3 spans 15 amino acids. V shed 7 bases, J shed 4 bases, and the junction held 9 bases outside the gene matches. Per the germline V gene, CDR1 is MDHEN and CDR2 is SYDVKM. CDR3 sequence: CASTTGLDVYNEQFF. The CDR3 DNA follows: TGTGCCAGCACGACGGGACTAGACGTTTACAATGAGCAGTTCTTC.

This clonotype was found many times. CDR3 protein: CASSSGDGTYNSPLHF. The CDR3 bases are TGTGCCAGCAGTTCGGGCGACGGGACCTATAATTCACCCCTCCACTTT. The rearrangement links TRBV6-5 to TRBJ1-6; D is ambiguous. Germline assignment: CDR1 MNHEY and CDR2 SVGAGI. Trimming stripped 4 bases from V and 2 bases from J, with 12 bases between. This CDR3 comprises 16 residues.

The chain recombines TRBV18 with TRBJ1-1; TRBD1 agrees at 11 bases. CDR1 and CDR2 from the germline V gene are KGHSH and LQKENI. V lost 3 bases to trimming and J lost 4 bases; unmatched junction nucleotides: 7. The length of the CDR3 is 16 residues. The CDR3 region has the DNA TGTGCCAGCTCACCCAACGGACAGGGGGCGGCCACTGAAGCTTTCTTT. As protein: CASSPNGQGAATEAFF.

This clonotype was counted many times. CDR3 protein: CASSLVGLTNEQFF. The CDR3 DNA sequence: TGCGCCAGCAGCTTGGTGGGGTTAACAAATGAGCAGTTCTTC. J is TRBJ2-1 and V is TRBV5-1; no clear D gene. V gave up 0 bases and J gave up 7 bases, with 11 bases separating them. This CDR3 spans 14 amino acids. The germline CDR1 and CDR2 sequences are SGHRS and YFSETQ.

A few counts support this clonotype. The CDR3 protein is CATRGKRSDTQYF. In nucleotides, the CDR3 is TGTGCCACTCGAGGGAAGCGGTCAGATACGCAGTATTTT. The V call is TRBV7-8, the J call TRBJ2-3, with a weak D call TRBD2 (5 bases). V was shortened by 10 bases and J by 4 bases, with 15 bases between the two germline ends. Germline V lookup: CDR1 SGHVS, CDR2 FQNEAQ. CDR3 length equals 13 residues.

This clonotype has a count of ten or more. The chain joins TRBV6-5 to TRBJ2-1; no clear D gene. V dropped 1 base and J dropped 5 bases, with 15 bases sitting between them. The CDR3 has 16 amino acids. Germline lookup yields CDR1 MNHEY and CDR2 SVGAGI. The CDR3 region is CASSYYWSSGDNEQFF. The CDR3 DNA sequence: TGTGCCAGCAGTTACTACTGGTCGTCAGGCGACAATGAGCAGTTCTTC.

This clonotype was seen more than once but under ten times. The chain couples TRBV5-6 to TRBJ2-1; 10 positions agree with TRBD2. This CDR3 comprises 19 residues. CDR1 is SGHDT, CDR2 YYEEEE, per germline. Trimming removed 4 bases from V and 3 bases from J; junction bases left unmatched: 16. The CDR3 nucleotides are TGTGCCAGCAGCCAAAGAAACCCGGGACTAGCGATTAACTACAATGAGCAGTTCTTC. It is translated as CASSQRNPGLAINYNEQFF.

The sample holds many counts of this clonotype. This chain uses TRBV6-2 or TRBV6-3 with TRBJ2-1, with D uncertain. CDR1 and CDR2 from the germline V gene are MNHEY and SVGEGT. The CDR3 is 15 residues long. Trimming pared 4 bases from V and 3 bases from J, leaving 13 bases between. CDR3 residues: CASSSLSVFYNEQFF. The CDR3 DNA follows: TGTGCCAGCAGTTCCTTGAGTGTTTTCTACAATGAGCAGTTCTTC.

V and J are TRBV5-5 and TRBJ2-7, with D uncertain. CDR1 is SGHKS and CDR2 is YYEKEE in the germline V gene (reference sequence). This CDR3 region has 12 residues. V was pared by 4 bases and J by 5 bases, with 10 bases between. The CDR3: CASSRTLDEQYF. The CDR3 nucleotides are TGTGCCAGCAGCCGGACGCTGGACGAGCAGTACTTC.

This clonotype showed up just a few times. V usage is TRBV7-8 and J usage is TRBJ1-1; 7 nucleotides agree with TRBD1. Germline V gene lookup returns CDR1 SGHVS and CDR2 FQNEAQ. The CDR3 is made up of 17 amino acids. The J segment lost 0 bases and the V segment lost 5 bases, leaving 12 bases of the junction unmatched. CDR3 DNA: TGTGCCAGCAGCCTAAATCTGGGGGGACAGATGAACACTGAAGCTTTCTTT. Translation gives CASSLNLGGQMNTEAFF.

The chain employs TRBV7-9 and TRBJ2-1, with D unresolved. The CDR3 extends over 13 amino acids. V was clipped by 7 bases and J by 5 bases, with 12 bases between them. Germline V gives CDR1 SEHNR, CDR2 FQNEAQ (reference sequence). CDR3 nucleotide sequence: TGTGCCAGCACCTGGGGTCTAAACAATGAGCAGTTCTTC. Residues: CASTWGLNNEQFF.